The 4 T cell receptor beta chains reported below all come from one sample, sequenced in a study of read filtering for tumor transcriptome and immune sequencing. From roughly 0.4 ug of RNA, a library with molecular barcoded alpha/delta and beta/gamma adaptors was made. TCRdb used MiXCR to reprocess the reads, holding one entry per CDR3 protein. The repertoire holds about 50,000 distinct CDR3 sequences, with 20% as singletons. Sequencing input: a population of CD138-negative cells sorted from bone marrow. Receptors originate from a donor at least 40 years old with multiple myeloma.

This clonotype was observed many times. The chain carries TRBV7-9 and TRBJ1-4, with D perhaps TRBD1 (5 bases). Germline CDR1 SEHNR, CDR2 FQNEAQ (reference sequence). CDR3 length: 15 amino acids. V was cut by 1 base and J by 4 bases, with 10 bases left in between. As DNA, the CDR3 is TGTGCCAGCAGCTTAGACGACAGCTTTAATGAAAAACTGTTTTTT. Its translation is CASSLDDSFNEKLFF.

Points on this clonotype: Given a much more abundant clone one base away, this may be a read error. DNA for the CDR3: TGTGCCGGCAGTCTACATGGGGCAACTAATGAAAAACTGTTTTTT. This encodes CAGSLHGATNEKLFF. The chain carries TRBV28 and TRBJ1-4; D ambiguous. This CDR3 has 15 residues. Germline values: CDR1 MDHEN, CDR2 SYDVKM. The variable domain in full, completed from reference TRBV28 and TRBJ1-4, reads DVKVTQSSRYLVKRTGEKVFLECVQDMDHENMFWYRQDPGLGLRLIYFSYDVKMKEKGDIPEGYSVSREKKERFSLILESASTNQTSMYLCAGSLHGATNEKLFFGSGTQLSVL.

This clonotype has at least ten counts. This rearrangement joins TRBV19 to TRBJ2-1; 11 bases are shared with TRBD2. Germline V lookup: CDR1 LNHDA, CDR2 SQIVND (reference sequence). With V trimmed by 7 bases and J by 4 bases, 6 bases remained unmatched. The CDR3 consists of 15 residues. CDR3 sequence: CASTLTSGSYNEQFF. The CDR3 region has the DNA TGTGCCAGTACCTTAACTAGCGGGAGTTACAATGAGCAGTTCTTC.

This clonotype appeared a few times. J is TRBJ1-2 and V is TRBV7-9; 8 bases fit TRBD1. J lost 4 bases, V lost 5 bases, and 9 bases had no gene match. This CDR3 is built from 15 residues. Germline CDR1 reads SEHNR; CDR2 reads FQNEAQ (reference sequence). The CDR3 DNA is TGTGCCAGCAGCCCTCCGACAGGGGTTCGCTATGGCTACACCTTC. Protein sequence: CASSPPTGVRYGYTF.